Detailed here is one T cell receptor (beta chain). Its antigen remains unidentified. These data belong to a study of T cells after posttransplantation cyclophosphamide. Overall study results and limits: Skin or GI-infiltrating T cells shared few TRB sequences with blood.

Trimming took off 7 bases at V and 7 bases at J, with 11 bases between the two ends. This CDR3 spans 12 amino acids. Germline CDR1 ENHRY, CDR2 SYGVKD. Libraries were prepared by immunoSEQ multiplex PCR; TCRdb keeps only in-frame clonotypes and omits some of them. In the table there are tens of thousands of clones, 90% to 95% of which are singletons. The V and J genes are TRBV10-3 and TRBJ2-1; maybe TRBD2 (6 bases). The material sequenced was PBMCs. The clonotype was recovered from a woman aged 25 to 45 in good health and a related stem cell transplant donor. This CDR3 reads CAINAGRNEQFF. The CDR3 bases are TGTGCCATCAATGCGGGGAGGAATGAGCAGTTCTTC.